This TCR beta chain was found in a study of blood T cell repertoires in COVID-19. Repertoires were generated with immunoSEQ multiplex PCR, while TCRdb's copy carries only in-frame clones and drops some. This table holds fewer than 400,000 clones, around 88% found once. Germline values: CDR1 SGHVS, CDR2 FNYEAQ. The CDR3 length is 16 residues. The V segment lost 1 base and the J segment 8 bases; nucleotides outside the gene matches: 12. This clone has just a few counts. V gene TRBV7-6 combines with J gene TRBJ1-2; 8 bases agree with TRBD1. The source material was peripheral blood. This clonotype was sampled from a man under 40 with active or convalescent COVID-19. DNA for the CDR3: TGTGCCAGCAGCTTAGGGACCACAGGGGGAACTGACGGCTACACCTTC. It yields the protein CASSLGTTGGTDGYTF.